The T cell receptor beta chain described here comes from a study of T cells after yellow fever vaccination (dated by TCRdb to the late 2010s). Concerning the study at large: Libraries from fractions with low cell numbers were prepared with the SMART-Seq v4 Ultra Low Input RNA kit. To track T-cell clones before and after primary and booster YFV17D yellow fever vaccination, bulk TCR alpha and beta repertoires were sequenced longitudinally. The cohort comprised two healthy male donors, one aged 18 to 30 and one aged 30 to 39 years. Blood samples were taken at several timepoints before and after primary and secondary immunization, and bulk PBMC replicates and cell subsets were isolated. The paper as a whole reports these results and caveats: Because the study included only two donors, the extent to which the findings can be generalized is limited. After the booster, most of the clones that had expanded following primary vaccination were detected again (96% of CD4 and roughly nine tenths of CD8), which suggests that memory was broadly maintained. A small fraction of clonotypes appeared in both the CD4 and CD8 compartments, likely as a result of convergent recombination. Compared with the primary T-cell response, the secondary T-cell response was faster but weaker, reaching its peak on day 5 rather than on day 15. Computational filtering was required because FACS-sorted repertoires could contain abundant contaminating clonotypes from the bulk population.

Per the publication, the treatment or condition label means: live attenuated yellow fever vaccine strain. PBMCs were isolated from peripheral blood using a standard Ficoll-Paque protocol. Dynabeads CD4 and CD8 positive selection kits were used to isolate CD4 and CD8 T-cell fractions. RNA was extracted with TriZol from bulk PBMCs, CD4 and CD8 fractions, and dextramer-positive and dextramer-negative fractions. TCR cDNA was made using 5'RACE template switching, a step that added a universal primer site and unique molecular identifiers. Priming for cDNA synthesis came from both the TCR alpha and TCR beta constant segments. Two PCR steps were used to amplify libraries, with sample barcodes and sequencing adapters being added in the second step. Sequencing of libraries was done on Illumina HiSeq 2500 (2x100 bp) or NovaSeq (2x150 bp). For the original study's pipeline: Reads were demultiplexed and collapsed into UMI consensus sequences with MIGEC, and V(D)J alignment was performed with MiXCR. Vaccine-responding clonotypes were identified with edgeR using replicate PBMC samples, with FDR below 0.01 and a log2 fold change above 5 up to day 15 being required. Each bulk clonotype received a CD4 or CD8 identity based on whether the sequenced CD4 or CD8 repertoire contained that clonotype at higher abundance. TCRdb cleaned the public reads at Q25 with fastp, built clones with MiXCR and kept in-frame beta chains. CDR3 protein sequences are deduplicated, and each keeps its most common genes and DNA. These V and J calls originate from TCRdb's pipeline instead of the authors' own analysis. This sample lists 65,000 to 70,000 distinct CDR3 sequences; about 6% were detected once. The leading ten clones occupy around 2.2% of the sample.

The germline ends are 13 bases apart after V is trimmed by 4 bases and J by 4 bases. CDR1 and CDR2 are drawn from the germline V gene: MNHEY, SVGAGI. Measured from the cysteine to the phenylalanine, the CDR3 is 14 residues long. CDR3 DNA only is kept here, 42 bases in frame from base 1. The table lists this clonotype with many counts. What antigen it recognizes has not been identified. Base qualities are not recorded, but no much larger clone differs from it by a single base. In this chain, TRBV6-5 is recombined with TRBJ1-1; possibly the D gene is TRBD1, per 5 matching bases. Sequencing was performed on CD4+ T cells sorted from PBMCs, taken approximately 16 days after the first yellow fever vaccination. The sequence was obtained from a man aged 18 to 29 who received the YFV17D yellow fever vaccine. The sequenced DNA is TGTGCCAGCAGTTCTTTGAGGGGTTCCACTGAAGCTTTCTTT. This translates into CASSSLRGSTEAFF.